Shown below are 6 T cell receptor beta chains from a single sample sequenced in a study of Graves' ophthalmopathy and Graves' hyperthyroidism. For repertoire sequencing, the TCR beta CDR3 regions were amplified from RNA transcripts. HTBI primers were employed in first-round RT-PCR, then a second-round multiplex PCR followed. One entry per CDR3 protein, called by TCRdb with MiXCR from the multiplex PCR reads. The repertoire holds approximately 410,000 distinct CDR3 sequences, just over 15% seen once, with around 7% in the top ten. What was sequenced was peripheral blood. These receptor sequences come from a woman between 18 and 29 years old with stable Graves' hyperthyroidism.

This clonotype was counted ten times or more. The CDR3 region has the DNA TGTGCCAGTAGTATAGCCAGGTATCAGCCCCAGCATTTT. Residues: CASSIARYQPQHF. The V call is TRBV19, the J call TRBJ1-5; no firm D call. V lost 1 base and J 5 bases, leaving 6 bases between the germline ends. This CDR3 spans 13 amino acids. Germline lookup yields CDR1 LNHDA and CDR2 SQIVND (reference sequence).

This clonotype was seen many times. V usage is TRBV11-1 and J usage is TRBJ2-5; D not resolved. V shed 3 bases and J shed 1 base, with 6 bases lying between them. CDR1 and CDR2 (germline): SGHAT, FQDESV (reference sequence). This CDR3 comprises 13 residues. This chain's CDR3 is CASSFGFQETQYF. As DNA, the CDR3 is TGTGCCAGCAGCTTTGGATTCCAAGAGACCCAGTACTTC.

This clonotype has at least ten counts. The rearrangement links TRBV12-3 or TRBV12-4 to TRBJ2-5, with a possible D match to TRBD2 (6 bases). The CDR3 contains 15 residues. The V end was cut by 5 bases, the J end by 5 bases, with 18 bases between. The CDR3 DNA follows: TGTGCCAGCAGTCCCAAGGCTAGCGAAGGGGAGACCCAGTACTTC. Translated: CASSPKASEGETQYF.

Regarding this clonotype: This clone may be a read error of a much larger clone one base away. The chain joins TRBV25-1 to TRBJ2-2; perhaps TRBD2 as D (6 bases). This CDR3 contains 14 residues. V shed 3 bases and J shed 4 bases, with 9 bases lying between them. Germline-derived CDR1 and CDR2 are MGHDK and SYGVNS. The CDR3 DNA sequence: TGTGCCAGCAGTGACCTGGAGGGCACCGGGGAGCTGTTTTTT. Translated: CASSDLEGTGELFF. Full variable domain (rest looked up from reference TRBV25-1 and TRBJ2-2): EADIYQTPRYLVIGTGKKITLECSQTMGHDKMYWYQQDPGMELHLIHYSYGVNSTEKGDLSSESTVSRIRTEHFPLTLESARPSHTSQYLCASSDLEGTGELFFGEGSRLTVL.

The chain couples TRBV20-1 to TRBJ2-7; the match to TRBD2 covers 8 bases. The V gene's germline CDR1 is DFQATT and CDR2 SNEGSKA (reference sequence). J gave up 9 bases and V 3 bases, and 25 bases lay outside the gene matches. The CDR3 consists of 18 residues. CDR3 DNA: TGCAGTGCTAGGGGTTGGGGGAGCGGGGGTAATCTGAACTATGGGCAGTACTTC. Amino acid sequence: CSARGWGSGGNLNYGQYF.

Note on this clonotype: At one end the junction does not follow the germline gene, possibly because of a read error. V usage is TRBV12-3 or TRBV12-4 and J usage is TRBJ1-2; D gene ambiguous. The CDR3 is 14 amino acids. The chain's CDR3 is CAIRTDTSNDGYTF. The CDR3 DNA reads as TGTGCCATCAGGACCGACACATCTAACGATGGCTACACCTTC.